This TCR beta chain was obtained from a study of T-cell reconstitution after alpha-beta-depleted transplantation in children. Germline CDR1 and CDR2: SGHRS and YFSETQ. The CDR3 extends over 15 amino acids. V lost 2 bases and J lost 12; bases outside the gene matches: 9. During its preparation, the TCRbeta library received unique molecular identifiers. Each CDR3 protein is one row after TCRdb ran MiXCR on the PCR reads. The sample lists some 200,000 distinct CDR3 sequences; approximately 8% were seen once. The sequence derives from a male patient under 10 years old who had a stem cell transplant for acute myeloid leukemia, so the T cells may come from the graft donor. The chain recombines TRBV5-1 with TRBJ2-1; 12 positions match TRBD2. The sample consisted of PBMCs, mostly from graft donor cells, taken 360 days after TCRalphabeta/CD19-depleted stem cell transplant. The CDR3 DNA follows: TGCGCCAGCAGCTTCCTAGCGGGAGGGCCCCAAGCGCAGTTCTTC. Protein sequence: CASSFLAGGPQAQFF.